This TCR beta chain was found in a study of blood T cell repertoires in COVID-19. Turning to the study itself: The samples span acute and convalescent COVID-19 from the United States, Italy and Spain.

Seattle patients were enrolled during active infection and followed longitudinally. Methods used by the authors: Estimated nucleated cell counts came from reference gene primer amplification. The data were produced by immunoSEQ multiplex PCR, yet TCRdb's version contains in-frame clones alone and is incomplete. The V and J calls and clone size were taken over from that table, and D and trimming were inferred from the DNA. The sample shows tens of thousands of clones, 72% of them seen only once. This receptor was taken from a woman in her sixties or seventies with COVID-19, enrolled during active disease. The sequencing input was peripheral blood.

CDR3 amino acids: CASSLTTGGAYEQYV. The DNA of the CDR3 is TGTGCCAGCAGCTTAACGACAGGGGGCGCGTACGAGCAGTACGTC. This rearrangement joins TRBV11-3 to TRBJ2-7; the match to TRBD1 covers 10 bases. This CDR3 has 15 residues. CDR1 and CDR2 from the germline V gene are SGHNT and YENEEA. V was pared by 2 bases and J by 4 bases, with 5 bases of the junction left unmatched.